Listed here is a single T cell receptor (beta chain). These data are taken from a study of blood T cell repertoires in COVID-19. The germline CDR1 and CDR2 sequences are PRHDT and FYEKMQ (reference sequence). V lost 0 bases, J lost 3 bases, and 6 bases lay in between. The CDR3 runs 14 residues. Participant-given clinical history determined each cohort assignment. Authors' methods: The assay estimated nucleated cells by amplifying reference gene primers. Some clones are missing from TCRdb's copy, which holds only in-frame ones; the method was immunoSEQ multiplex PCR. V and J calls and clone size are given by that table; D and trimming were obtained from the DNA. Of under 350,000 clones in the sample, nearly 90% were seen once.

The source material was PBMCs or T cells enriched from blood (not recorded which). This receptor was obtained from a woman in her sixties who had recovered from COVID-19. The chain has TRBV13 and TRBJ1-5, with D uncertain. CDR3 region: CASSLGGYNQPQHF. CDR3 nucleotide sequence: TGTGCCAGCAGCTTAGGCGGGTACAATCAGCCCCAGCATTTT.